This T cell receptor (beta chain) was retrieved from a study of glioma-infiltrating T cells after dendritic cell vaccination. Regarding the study as a whole: Only a small number of patients had complete blood and tumor samples.

With regard to this clone: Its antigen is currently unknown.

In germline, CDR1 is MGHRA, CDR2 YSYEKL. V was clipped by 1 base and J by 8 bases, with 9 bases between them. This CDR3 region has 14 residues. Libraries were prepared by immunoSEQ multiplex PCR; TCRdb keeps only in-frame clonotypes and omits some of them. The data hold under 35,000 clones, with approximately 90% observed a single time. This clonotype was obtained from a human donor with glioblastoma. The chain uses TRBV4-1 and TRBJ1-6; D unresolved. The sample in question was blood, obtained before dendritic cell vaccination. The CDR3 region is CASSQVGPYSPLHF. DNA of the CDR3: TGCGCCAGCAGCCAAGTTGGGCCTTATTCACCCCTCCACTTT.